This TCR beta chain was captured by sequencing in a study of T-cell memory formation after mild COVID-19. As for the study in general: The study found TCR clusters largely donor specific.

This CDR3 region has 13 residues. The V end was cut by 7 bases, the J end by 1 base, with 10 bases between. Each CDR3 protein is one row after TCRdb ran MiXCR on the 5' RACE reads. The sample contains about 150,000 distinct CDR3 sequences, roughly 15% of which appear only once. The sequenced material came from PBMCs or a T cell subset sorted from them (not recorded which). The clonotype originates from an adult woman who had mild COVID-19 (a few samples of this study predate the infection). Cell type and time point are not known. The J gene is TRBJ1-1, the V gene TRBV12-3 or TRBV12-4; a weak D match, TRBD1 (5 bases). The CDR3: CASTPGANTEAFF. DNA for the CDR3: TGTGCCAGCACTCCTGGGGCGAACACTGAAGCTTTCTTT.